The 5 T cell receptor beta chains below were found in one sample sequenced in a study of spatial heterogeneity in lung cancer. Time point described: sample taken at primary tumor resection. TCRdb passed the 5' RACE reads through MiXCR, listing each CDR3 protein once. The sample has approximately 44,000 distinct CDR3 sequences; roughly 13% are singletons. The sequencing used PBMCs, collected at surgery. The receptors originated from a male donor with early-stage non-small cell lung cancer.

V usage is TRBV10-2 and J usage is TRBJ1-4, with unresolved D. The V gene lost 3 bases and the J gene lost 8 bases, with 13 bases spanning the gap. Germline V gene sequence: CDR1 WSHSY, CDR2 SAAADI. The CDR3 is made up of 14 amino acids. The chain's CDR3 is CASSERTGGEKLFF. CDR3 coding DNA: TGCGCCAGCAGTGAAAGGACGGGTGGCGAAAAACTGTTTTTT.

This clonotype turned up a few times. The chain employs TRBV5-1 and TRBJ2-3, with TRBD2 identical over 8 bases. Germline CDR1 is SGHRS and CDR2 is YFSETQ. The CDR3 loop spans 15 amino acids. Trimming took 9 bases from V and 1 from J; bases not matched to a gene: 10. The CDR3 sequence: CATASGLLRTDTQYF. Written as DNA, the CDR3 is TGCGCCACTGCTAGCGGGTTGCTCCGCACAGATACGCAGTATTTT.

The genes are TRBV4-3 and TRBJ1-2; D gene unclear. The CDR3 has 15 residues. The V gene's germline CDR1 is LGHNA and CDR2 YSLEER. Trimming stripped 0 bases from V and 4 bases from J, with 12 bases between. The CDR3 region is CASSQDLSGVYGYTF. CDR3 bases: TGCGCCAGCAGCCAAGATCTCTCCGGTGTCTATGGCTACACCTTC.

In this sample, this clonotype turned up a few times. V and J are TRBV28 and TRBJ2-1, with D unclear. Germline assignment: CDR1 MDHEN and CDR2 SYDVKM. Trimming left V 1 base short and J 0 bases short, with 10 bases between. CDR3 length equals 16 residues. The CDR3 loop is CASSLFGGSSYNEQFF. DNA of the CDR3: TGTGCCAGCAGTTTATTCGGCGGAAGCTCCTACAATGAGCAGTTCTTC.

The V gene is TRBV20-1, the J gene TRBJ2-1; no definite D call. The CDR3 covers 11 residues. Deletions cut 3 bases from V and 8 bases from J, with 8 bases between. Germline CDR1 is DFQATT and CDR2 is SNEGSKA (reference sequence). The CDR3 DNA is TGCAGTGCTAGTAGCAATGATGAGCAGTTCTTC. Its translation: CSASSNDEQFF.